This section outlines one TCR beta chain sequence together with its context. Its antigen is unknown. These data belong to a study of T cell responses to AZD1222 COVID-19 vaccine. General study points: Donors in the cohort were predominantly white British and more often female, and clonal diversity was possibly underestimated.

Germline V gene sequence: CDR1 MDHEN, CDR2 SYDVKM. The CDR3 extends over 14 amino acids. J was trimmed by 6 bases and V by 6 bases; bases with no gene match: 8. Sequencing was performed with immunoSEQ multiplex PCR; in TCRdb, only in-frame clones are kept and a portion is missing. The sample consists of some 80,000 clones, roughly 90% of them appearing once. The source of this sequence is an adult in good health. This chain links TRBV28 with TRBJ1-5, with 7 positions matching TRBD1. Here the sequenced sample was peripheral blood, taken on day 0 of AZD1222 vaccination. CDR3 sequence reads: CASSYRGIIQPQHF. In DNA, the CDR3 is TGTGCCAGCAGCTACAGGGGAATAATTCAGCCCCAGCATTTT.